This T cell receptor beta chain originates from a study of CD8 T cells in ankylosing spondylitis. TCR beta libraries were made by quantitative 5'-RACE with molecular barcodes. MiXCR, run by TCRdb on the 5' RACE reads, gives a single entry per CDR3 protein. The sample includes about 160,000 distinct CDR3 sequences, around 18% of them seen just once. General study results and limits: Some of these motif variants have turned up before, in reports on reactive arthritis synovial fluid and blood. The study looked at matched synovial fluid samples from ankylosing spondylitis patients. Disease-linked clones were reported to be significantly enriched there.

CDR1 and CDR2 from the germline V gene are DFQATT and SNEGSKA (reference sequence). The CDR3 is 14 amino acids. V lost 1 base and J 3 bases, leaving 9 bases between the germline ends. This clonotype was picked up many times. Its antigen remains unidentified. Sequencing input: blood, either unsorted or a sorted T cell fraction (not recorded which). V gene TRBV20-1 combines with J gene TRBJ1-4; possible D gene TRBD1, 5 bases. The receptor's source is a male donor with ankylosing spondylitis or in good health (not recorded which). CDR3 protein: CSARVGGSNEKLFF. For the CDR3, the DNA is TGCAGTGCTAGAGTGGGGGGATCTAATGAAAAACTGTTTTTT.